A selection of T cell receptor beta chains follows, all from one sample in a study of beta chain features in type 1 diabetes. Profiling relied on immunoSEQ multiplex PCR, and the TCRdb table lists in-frame clones only, not all of them. The sample has 600,000 or so clones; over 12% are singletons. The specimen was naive CD4+ T cells from blood. Receptors originate from a man younger than 35 with type 1 diabetes. The CDR3 runs from the conserved cysteine through the conserved F or W. The order of the fields is CDR3 DNA, CDR3 protein, V gene, J gene, D gene, clone size. A D gene is named only where the DNA matches it firmly. The size of a clone is reported for some rows only, either as once, few or many, or as a class for expanded clones.

CDR3nt: TGCGCCAGCAGCCATGGACTAGTCGGGTACTACGAGCAGTACTTC; CDR3aa: CASSHGLVGYYEQYF; v_gene: TRBV4-1; j_gene: TRBJ2-7; d_gene: TRBD2; abundance: few
CDR3nt: TGTGCCACCAGCAGAGATGGGGTATCTCAGTACTTC; CDR3aa: CATSRDGVSQYF; v_gene: TRBV15; j_gene: TRBJ2-4; d_gene: -; abundance: few
CDR3nt: TGTGCCAGCGCGGGGCCCCCCAGTAATGAGCAGTTCTTC; CDR3aa: CASAGPPSNEQFF; v_gene: TRBV2; j_gene: TRBJ2-1; d_gene: -; abundance: -
CDR3nt: TGTGCCAGCAGTTTATCCAGGAGAAGGAGCTCCTACGAGCAGTACTTC; CDR3aa: CASSLSRRRSSYEQYF; v_gene: TRBV28; j_gene: TRBJ2-7; d_gene: -; abundance: -
CDR3nt: TGTGCCAGCAGTTACTCGACGAGATTAGGACAAGGCGAGCAGTACTTC; CDR3aa: CASSYSTRLGQGEQYF; v_gene: TRBV6-5; j_gene: TRBJ2-7; d_gene: -; abundance: -
CDR3nt: TGTGCCTCCAGGACAGGGAAAGGCACAGATACGCAGTATTTT; CDR3aa: CASRTGKGTDTQYF; v_gene: TRBV30; j_gene: TRBJ2-3; d_gene: TRBD1; abundance: -
CDR3nt: TGTGCCAGCAGGACCATCCAAGAGACCCAGTACTTC; CDR3aa: CASRTIQETQYF; v_gene: TRBV28; j_gene: TRBJ2-5; d_gene: -; abundance: -
CDR3nt: TGTGCCAGTAGTTTTAGCGGGAACGGCATTCAGTACTTC; CDR3aa: CASSFSGNGIQYF; v_gene: TRBV19; j_gene: TRBJ2-4; d_gene: TRBD2; abundance: -
CDR3nt: TGTGCCAGCAGCTTAACGTCGGGACAGGGTCAGGAGACCCAGTACTTC; CDR3aa: CASSLTSGQGQETQYF; v_gene: TRBV7-3; j_gene: TRBJ2-5; d_gene: TRBD1; abundance: once
CDR3nt: TGCGCCAGCAGAAGGGACGTTAGCTCCTACGAGCAGTACTTC; CDR3aa: CASRRDVSSYEQYF; v_gene: TRBV5-1; j_gene: TRBJ2-7; d_gene: -; abundance: -
CDR3nt: TGTGCCACCAGCCCCGCCCGGGTGGATGCCACAGATACGCAGTATTTT; CDR3aa: CATSPARVDATDTQYF; v_gene: TRBV15; j_gene: TRBJ2-3; d_gene: -; abundance: few
CDR3nt: TGTGCCAGCAGCGTTAGCGGGACACAACAAGATACGCAGTATTTT; CDR3aa: CASSVSGTQQDTQYF; v_gene: TRBV9; j_gene: TRBJ2-3; d_gene: TRBD2; abundance: few
CDR3nt: TGTGCCAGCAGTGAGAGGACAGGGGGTTCGAACACCGGGGAGCTGTTTTTT; CDR3aa: CASSERTGGSNTGELFF; v_gene: TRBV2; j_gene: TRBJ2-2; d_gene: TRBD1; abundance: -
CDR3nt: TGCAGCTCTCCCGGGACAGACTACAATGAGCAGTTCTTC; CDR3aa: CSSPGTDYNEQFF; v_gene: TRBV29-1; j_gene: TRBJ2-1; d_gene: TRBD1; abundance: -
CDR3nt: TGTGCCAGCAGCTTAGATGGCCTAAACATTCAGTACTTC; CDR3aa: CASSLDGLNIQYF; v_gene: TRBV7-2; j_gene: TRBJ2-4; d_gene: -; abundance: few
CDR3nt: TGTGCCAGCAGTTTAGGACAGGGTCCACAGGAGACCCAGTACTTC; CDR3aa: CASSLGQGPQETQYF; v_gene: TRBV28; j_gene: TRBJ2-5; d_gene: TRBD1; abundance: few
CDR3nt: TGTGCCAGCAGTCCGACGGCCGTCTATGGCTACACCTTC; CDR3aa: CASSPTAVYGYTF; v_gene: TRBV27; j_gene: TRBJ1-2; d_gene: -; abundance: -
CDR3nt: TGTGCCAGCAGCGTTGGGACAGGCTATGGCTACACCTTC; CDR3aa: CASSVGTGYGYTF; v_gene: TRBV9; j_gene: TRBJ1-2; d_gene: TRBD1; abundance: -
CDR3nt: TGTGCCAGCAGGGTCAGGAACACTGAAGCTTTCTTT; CDR3aa: CASRVRNTEAFF; v_gene: TRBV2; j_gene: TRBJ1-1; d_gene: -; abundance: few
CDR3nt: TGTGCCAGCCGCCTCCAGACAGGGGGCAATTACGAGCAGTACTTC; CDR3aa: CASRLQTGGNYEQYF; v_gene: TRBV19; j_gene: TRBJ2-7; d_gene: TRBD1; abundance: -
CDR3nt: TGTGCCTGGAGAGGAACAGGTTACTCTGGAAACACCATATATTTT; CDR3aa: CAWRGTGYSGNTIYF; v_gene: TRBV30; j_gene: TRBJ1-3; d_gene: -; abundance: few
CDR3nt: TGTGCCAGCAGTTTAAGACAAAATGAAAAACTGTTTTTT; CDR3aa: CASSLRQNEKLFF; v_gene: TRBV28; j_gene: TRBJ1-4; d_gene: -; abundance: -
CDR3nt: TGTGCCTGCCGGGGGGGCTACCCGTACCAAGAGACCCAGTACTTC; CDR3aa: CACRGGYPYQETQYF; v_gene: TRBV30; j_gene: TRBJ2-5; d_gene: TRBD2; abundance: -
CDR3nt: TGTGCCAGCAGCTTAGCCTCGGTGCCCAATGAGCAGTTCTTC; CDR3aa: CASSLASVPNEQFF; v_gene: TRBV7-2; j_gene: TRBJ2-1; d_gene: -; abundance: -
CDR3nt: TGTGCCGGGTCGTTAGACAGTTCTAACTATGGCTACACCTTC; CDR3aa: CAGSLDSSNYGYTF; v_gene: TRBV6-5; j_gene: TRBJ1-2; d_gene: -; abundance: few
CDR3nt: TGCGCCAGCAGTAGCGGATCTAGCACAGATACGCAGTATTTT; CDR3aa: CASSSGSSTDTQYF; v_gene: TRBV5-1; j_gene: TRBJ2-3; d_gene: -; abundance: -
CDR3nt: TGCAGCGCACCCACTAGCGGGAGGTCAGATACGCAGTATTTT; CDR3aa: CSAPTSGRSDTQYF; v_gene: TRBV29-1; j_gene: TRBJ2-3; d_gene: TRBD2; abundance: few
CDR3nt: TGTGCCAGCAGCTTAGCCGGGAGTAATAGGTTGGATGAGCAGTTCTTC; CDR3aa: CASSLAGSNRLDEQFF; v_gene: TRBV7-9; j_gene: TRBJ2-1; d_gene: -; abundance: few
CDR3nt: TGTGCCAGCAGACCCCCAGGACAGGGGGCACCCTACGAGCAGTACTTC; CDR3aa: CASRPPGQGAPYEQYF; v_gene: TRBV28; j_gene: TRBJ2-7; d_gene: TRBD1; abundance: -
CDR3nt: TGTGCCAGCAGCCGAGGGGGGGCGGACACTGAAGCTTTCTTT; CDR3aa: CASSRGGADTEAFF; v_gene: TRBV7-6; j_gene: TRBJ1-1; d_gene: -; abundance: few
CDR3nt: TGTGCCATCAGTCCCCTCGAATTGAGGGACAGCTGGGATACGCAGTATTTT; CDR3aa: CAISPLELRDSWDTQYF; v_gene: TRBV10-3; j_gene: TRBJ2-3; d_gene: TRBD1; abundance: -
CDR3nt: TGTGCCTGGAGTGTAATACATCGCTATGGCTACACCTTC; CDR3aa: CAWSVIHRYGYTF; v_gene: TRBV30; j_gene: TRBJ1-2; d_gene: -; abundance: few
CDR3nt: TGTGCCAGCAGTTCTTTGGGACTAGAAGAGACCCAGTACTTC; CDR3aa: CASSSLGLEETQYF; v_gene: TRBV6-5; j_gene: TRBJ2-5; d_gene: TRBD2; abundance: few
CDR3nt: TGTGCCAGCAGCTTAGATCGAGGGACAGGCAGTTCACCCCTCCACTTT; CDR3aa: CASSLDRGTGSSPLHF; v_gene: TRBV7-8; j_gene: TRBJ1-6; d_gene: TRBD1; abundance: -
CDR3nt: TGTGCCAGCAGCTTAGGGGCGGGGTCCTACGAGCAGTACTTC; CDR3aa: CASSLGAGSYEQYF; v_gene: TRBV7-2; j_gene: TRBJ2-7; d_gene: -; abundance: -
CDR3nt: TGTGCCAGCAGCTTAGCAGGACAGAATCAGCCCCAGCATTTT; CDR3aa: CASSLAGQNQPQHF; v_gene: TRBV7-2; j_gene: TRBJ1-5; d_gene: -; abundance: -
CDR3nt: TGTGCCAGCAGCTTAAGGTGGGATTCAGATACGCAGTATTTT; CDR3aa: CASSLRWDSDTQYF; v_gene: TRBV7-6; j_gene: TRBJ2-3; d_gene: -; abundance: -
CDR3nt: TGTGCCAGCAGTGAAGGGACAGGGACCAAAAACATTCAGTACTTC; CDR3aa: CASSEGTGTKNIQYF; v_gene: TRBV25-1; j_gene: TRBJ2-4; d_gene: TRBD1; abundance: -
CDR3nt: TGCAGCGTTGAAGGGGACAGCTCCTACGAGCAGTACTTC; CDR3aa: CSVEGDSSYEQYF; v_gene: TRBV29-1; j_gene: TRBJ2-7; d_gene: TRBD1; abundance: -
CDR3nt: TGTGCCAGCAGCTTAGGGACAAGAAAGGATACGCAGTATTTT; CDR3aa: CASSLGTRKDTQYF; v_gene: TRBV7-2; j_gene: TRBJ2-3; d_gene: -; abundance: -
CDR3nt: TGTGCCAGCAGCCCCGGGGCTGAAACGCAGTATTTT; CDR3aa: CASSPGAETQYF; v_gene: TRBV7-9; j_gene: TRBJ2-3; d_gene: -; abundance: -
CDR3nt: TGCGCCAGCAGTCAATCCCGGGACAGGGGGCGCGAGACCCAGTACTTC; CDR3aa: CASSQSRDRGRETQYF; v_gene: TRBV23-1; j_gene: TRBJ2-5; d_gene: TRBD1; abundance: few
CDR3nt: TGTGCCAGCAGCTTACGGGCAGGGAACTCCTACGAGCAGTACTTC; CDR3aa: CASSLRAGNSYEQYF; v_gene: TRBV7-9; j_gene: TRBJ2-7; d_gene: -; abundance: few
CDR3nt: TGTGCCAGCAATCTAGCCGGGACACTGAACACTGAAGCTTTCTTT; CDR3aa: CASNLAGTLNTEAFF; v_gene: TRBV6-1; j_gene: TRBJ1-1; d_gene: -; abundance: -
CDR3nt: TGTGCCAGCTCAAACACAGACCTCTCCTACAATGAGCAGTTCTTC; CDR3aa: CASSNTDLSYNEQFF; v_gene: TRBV28; j_gene: TRBJ2-1; d_gene: -; abundance: -